This T cell receptor (beta chain) was observed in a study of beta chain features in type 1 diabetes. All of the isolated RNA was reverse transcribed, so expressed TCRB transcripts were sequenced. The repertoire was sequenced with immunoSEQ multiplex PCR; TCRdb's copy has only in-frame clones and lacks some. The table lists some 250,000 clones, about 11% of them singletons. Study-wide findings and caveats: Among patients with Type 1 diabetes, TCRB CDR3s were moderately but significantly shorter in every one of the four CD4+ subsets.

In this sample, this clone turned up a few times. What it recognizes is unknown. Losses at the gene ends were 4 bases for V and 4 bases for J; bases not matched to a gene: 9. Germline V gene lookup returns CDR1 SGDLS and CDR2 YYNGEE. This CDR3 region has 15 residues. The TCR sequence derives from a man in his thirties or forties with type 1 diabetes. The sequenced material came from naive CD4+ T cells from blood. This sequence joins TRBV9 and TRBJ2-7; 9 nucleotides align to TRBD1. CDR3 bases: TGTGCCAGCAGCTTAGGACAGGGGAAAGGGTACGAGCAGTACTTC. It yields the protein CASSLGQGKGYEQYF.